This TCR beta chain was sequenced during a study of shared clonotypes between healthy human individuals. The data were produced by immunoSEQ multiplex PCR, yet TCRdb's version contains in-frame clones alone and is incomplete. Of about 490,000 clones listed, about three quarters are singletons. This CDR3 comprises 14 residues. Trimming pared 5 bases from V and 0 bases from J, leaving 10 bases between. CDR1 and CDR2 from the germline V gene are SNHLY and FYNNEI. This TCR was sampled from a woman between 35 and 50 years old in good health. Some clones in this sample may be carry-over from other donors' samples. Sample: PBMCs. This chain links TRBV2 with TRBJ2-5; D not resolved. The CDR3 DNA follows: TGTGCCAGCAGTACCCCCGGGTACCAAGAGACCCAGTACTTC. It translates to CASSTPGYQETQYF.